This entry lists 4 T cell receptor beta chains sequenced from one sample in a study of cytomegalovirus exposure and HLA in healthy donors. The PCR contained 60 Vbeta and 13 Jbeta primers. The protocol was immunoSEQ multiplex PCR, while the TCRdb copy is restricted to in-frame clones and leaves out a portion. The sample carries more than 150,000 clones, less than 80% recorded once. The specimen was PBMCs. The receptor source for this set is a man aged 18 to 29 in good health and CMV-seronegative.

This clone appeared a few times. This sequence joins TRBV4-2 and TRBJ1-1; 10 bases are shared with TRBD1. The ends lost 0 bases at V and 3 bases at J; junction bases unmatched: 1. The CDR3 is 15 residues long. Germline lookup yields CDR1 LGHNA and CDR2 YNFKEQ. CDR3 coding DNA: TGTGCCAGCAGCCAAGAGGGGACAGGGGACACTGAAGCTTTCTTT. Its protein product is CASSQEGTGDTEAFF.

The chain carries TRBV5-6 and TRBJ2-7, with D perhaps matching TRBD1 (7 bases). Trimming cost V 4 bases and J 7 bases, with 15 bases left between them. CDR1 is SGHDT and CDR2 is YYEEEE in the germline V gene. This CDR3 contains 13 residues. CDR3 sequence: CASSTGAGGEQYF. The CDR3 nucleotides are TGTGCCAGCAGCACGGGAGCAGGGGGTGAGCAGTACTTC.

The chain is built from TRBV11-2 and TRBJ2-7; TRBD1 aligns across 8 bases. Germline assignment: CDR1 SGHAT and CDR2 FQNNGV. The V segment lost 5 bases and the J segment 6 bases; nucleotides outside the gene matches: 15. The CDR3 covers 16 residues. The CDR3 reads CASSLTRDRLRAEQYF. The CDR3 DNA sequence: TGTGCCAGCAGCCTGACCCGGGACAGGTTGCGTGCCGAGCAGTACTTC.

This clone has a single count. The J gene is TRBJ1-2, the V gene TRBV5-1; D gene uncertain. Germline lookup yields CDR1 SGHRS and CDR2 YFSETQ. V lost 0 bases to trimming and J lost 7 bases, with 13 bases between them. This CDR3 is 14 amino acids long. This CDR3 is CASSLAPGSPGYTF. DNA of the CDR3: TGCGCCAGCAGCTTGGCCCCGGGAAGCCCTGGCTACACCTTC.